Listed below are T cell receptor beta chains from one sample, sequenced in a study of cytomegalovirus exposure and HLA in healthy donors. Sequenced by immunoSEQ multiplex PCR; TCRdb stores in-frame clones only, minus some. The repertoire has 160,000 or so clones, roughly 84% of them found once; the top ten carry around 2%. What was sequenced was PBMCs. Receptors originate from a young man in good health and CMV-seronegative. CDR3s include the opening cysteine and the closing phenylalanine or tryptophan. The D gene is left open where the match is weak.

TGTGCCAGCAGCCTCTTAGGGGGTGAGCAGTTCTTC,CASSLLGGEQFF,TRBV11-2,.,12,TRBJ2-1
TGTGCCAGCAGCTTAGGCCAGTCACCCCTCCACTTT,CASSLGQSPLHF,TRBV11-1,.,12,TRBJ1-6
TGTGCCATCAGTGAGTCGAACGAGGAGGGGACCCAGTACTTC,CAISESNEEGTQYF,TRBV10-3,.,14,TRBJ2-5
TGTGCCAGCAGTCTAGGACTGATCTCTGGAAACACCATATATTTT,CASSLGLISGNTIYF,TRBV6-6,.,15,TRBJ1-3
TGTGCCAGCAGTTTGCCGACTAGCAGACGCAGCTCCTACGAGCAGTACTTC,CASSLPTSRRSSYEQYF,TRBV28,TRBD2,17,TRBJ2-7
TGTGCCACCAGCAGAGGAGGTGCCGAAAAACTGTTTTTT,CATSRGGAEKLFF,TRBV15,.,13,TRBJ1-4
TGCGCCAGCAGCCAAGAATGGCGGGACCTCAATCCGCAGTATTTT,CASSQEWRDLNPQYF,TRBV4-1,.,15,TRBJ2-3
TGCGCCAGCAGCCAAGATTCGGCGGGAGTAGAATACAATGAGCAGTTCTTC,CASSQDSAGVEYNEQFF,TRBV4-3,TRBD2,17,TRBJ2-1
TGCGCCAGCAGCCAAGTCCCGGACAGGGGGGACACTGAAGCTTTCTTT,CASSQVPDRGDTEAFF,TRBV4-1,TRBD1,16,TRBJ1-1
TGTGCCAGCAGTTTATTTTGGAGTGAAGCTTTCTTT,CASSLFWSEAFF,TRBV28,.,12,TRBJ1-1